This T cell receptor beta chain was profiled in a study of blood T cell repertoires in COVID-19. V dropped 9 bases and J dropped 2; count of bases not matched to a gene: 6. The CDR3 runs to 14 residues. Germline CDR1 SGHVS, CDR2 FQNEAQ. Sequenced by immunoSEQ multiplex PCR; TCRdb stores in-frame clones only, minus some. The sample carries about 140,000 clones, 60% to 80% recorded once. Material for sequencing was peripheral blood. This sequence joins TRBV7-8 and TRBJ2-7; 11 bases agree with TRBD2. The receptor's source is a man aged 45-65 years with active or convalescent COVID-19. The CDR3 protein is CASSHSGRAYEQYF. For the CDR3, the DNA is TGTGCCAGTAGTCATAGCGGGAGGGCCTACGAGCAGTACTTC.